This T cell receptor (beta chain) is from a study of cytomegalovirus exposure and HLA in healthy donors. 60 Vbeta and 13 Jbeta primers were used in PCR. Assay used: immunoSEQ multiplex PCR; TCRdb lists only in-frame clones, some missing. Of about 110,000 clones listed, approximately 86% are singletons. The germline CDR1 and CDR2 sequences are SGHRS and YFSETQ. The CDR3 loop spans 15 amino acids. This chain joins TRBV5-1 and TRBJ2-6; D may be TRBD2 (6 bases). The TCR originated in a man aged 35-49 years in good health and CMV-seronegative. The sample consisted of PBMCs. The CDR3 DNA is TGCGCATCCCGGAGGGAATCGTCTGGGGCCAACGTCCTGACTTTC. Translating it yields CASRRESSGANVLTF.